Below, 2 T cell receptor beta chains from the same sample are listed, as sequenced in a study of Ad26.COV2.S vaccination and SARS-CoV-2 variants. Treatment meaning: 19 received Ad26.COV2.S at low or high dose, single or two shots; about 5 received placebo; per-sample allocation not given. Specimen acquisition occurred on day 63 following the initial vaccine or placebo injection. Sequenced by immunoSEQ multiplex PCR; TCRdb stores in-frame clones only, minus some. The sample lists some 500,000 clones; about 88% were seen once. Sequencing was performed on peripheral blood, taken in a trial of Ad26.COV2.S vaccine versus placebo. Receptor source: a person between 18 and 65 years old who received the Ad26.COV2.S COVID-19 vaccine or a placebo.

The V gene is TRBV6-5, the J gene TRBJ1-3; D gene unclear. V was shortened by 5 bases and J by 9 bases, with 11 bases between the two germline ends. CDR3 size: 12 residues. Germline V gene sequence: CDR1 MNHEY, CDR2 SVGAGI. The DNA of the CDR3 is TGTGCCAGCAGTCCTCGCCGTGGCACCATATATTTT. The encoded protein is CASSPRRGTIYF.

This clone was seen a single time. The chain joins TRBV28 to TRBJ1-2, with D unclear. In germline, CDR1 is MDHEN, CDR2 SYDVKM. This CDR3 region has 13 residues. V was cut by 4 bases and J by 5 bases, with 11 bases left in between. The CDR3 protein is CASSWSRGYGYTF. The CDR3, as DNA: TGTGCCAGCAGTTGGAGCCGGGGATATGGCTACACCTTC.